One sample yielded the 22 T cell receptor beta chains listed below, sequenced in a study of blood T cell repertoires in COVID-19. The protocol was immunoSEQ multiplex PCR, while the TCRdb copy is restricted to in-frame clones and leaves out a portion. The table has a few hundred thousand clones, 88% seen once. Sequences were obtained from peripheral blood. These receptors came from a man aged 70 or older with acute or convalescent COVID-19.

This clone was counted between two and nine times. V and J are TRBV15 and TRBJ1-2, with D possibly TRBD1 on 6 matching bases. This CDR3 has 14 amino acids. Germline V gives CDR1 LNHNV, CDR2 YYDKDF (reference sequence). The germline V and J ends were trimmed by 6 bases and 8 bases, with 19 bases remaining between them. DNA for the CDR3: TGTGCCACCAGAGGGGGGGGAGGGGATTTCGGCTACACCTTC. Translated: CATRGGGGDFGYTF.

The chain recombines TRBV19 with TRBJ1-4; D remains unclear. CDR3 length equals 15 residues. Trimming left V 5 bases short and J 1 base short, with 11 bases between. CDR1 is LNHDA and CDR2 is SQIVND in the germline V gene (reference sequence). The CDR3 spells CASSFGFGTNEKLFF. In DNA, the CDR3 is TGTGCCAGTAGTTTCGGGTTCGGAACTAATGAAAAACTGTTTTTT.

The chain has TRBV7-3 and TRBJ2-1, with 10 bases identical to TRBD1. The germline V gene encodes CDR1 SGHTA and CDR2 FQGTGA. V was clipped by 4 bases and J by 3 bases; unmatched bases: 3. The length of the CDR3 is 15 residues. Written as DNA, the CDR3 is TGTGCCAGCAGCTCCGGGACAGGGGTCTACAATGAGCAGTTCTTC. It translates to CASSSGTGVYNEQFF.

The chain combines TRBV7-6 with TRBJ2-1; 9 bases align to TRBD2. The CDR3 consists of 15 residues. Trimming at V came to 2 bases and at J to 5 bases, leaving 4 bases not matched to a gene. Germline V CDR1 and CDR2: SGHVS, FNYEAQ. DNA of the CDR3: TGTGCCAGCAGCTTAAAGCGGGAGGTTAACAATGAGCAGTTCTTC. It yields the protein CASSLKREVNNEQFF.

This chain uses TRBV29-1 with TRBJ1-1, with D tentatively TRBD1 (6 bases). V was shortened by 5 bases and J by 1 base, with 11 bases between the two germline ends. Germline V lookup: CDR1 SQVTM, CDR2 ANQGSEA. The length of the CDR3 is 13 residues. The CDR3 DNA reads TGCAGCGTTAATAACAGGGAGAACACTGAAGCTTTCTTT. This codes for CSVNNRENTEAFF.

Of note for this clone: Other DNA variants within this sample encode the same CDR3. The chain has TRBV27 and TRBJ2-5; TRBD2 agrees at 7 bases. Germline loops: CDR1 MNHEY, CDR2 SMNVEV (reference sequence). After removal of 1 base from V and 5 bases from J, the junction contained 1 base not matched to a gene. The CDR3 runs to 13 residues. Here the CDR3 DNA reads TGTGCCAGCAGTTTATTGGGGGGGGAGACCCAGTACTTC. As protein: CASSLLGGETQYF.

The chain has TRBV7-2 and TRBJ2-4; 12 bases are shared with TRBD2. The V gene's germline CDR1 is SGHTA and CDR2 FQGNSA. V trimming: 2 bases; J trimming: 0 bases; junction bases outside the gene matches: 2. This CDR3 contains 17 residues. In DNA, the CDR3 is TGTGCCAGCAGCTTACTAGCGGGGGGGATAGCCAAAAACATTCAGTACTTC. Translating gives CASSLLAGGIAKNIQYF.

This chain uses TRBV28 with TRBJ2-4; 7 nucleotides line up with TRBD1. The CDR3 loop spans 13 amino acids. With 6 bases clipped from V and 3 bases from J, the junction kept 2 bases outside the gene matches. CDR1 and CDR2 (germline): MDHEN, SYDVKM. CDR3 DNA: TGTGCCAGCAGCGGACAGGACAAAAACATTCAGTACTTC. This sequence encodes CASSGQDKNIQYF.

J is TRBJ2-3 and V is TRBV19, with 7 bases that match TRBD1. CDR3 length equals 14 residues. The germline V gene has CDR1 LNHDA and CDR2 SQIVND (reference sequence). Losses at the gene ends were 8 bases for V and 1 base for J; bases not matched to a gene: 6. The CDR3 DNA reads as TGTGCCAGTGGGACAGTCGGCGGCACAGATACGCAGTATTTT. This sequence encodes CASGTVGGTDTQYF.

This clone was detected a few times. V is TRBV18 and J is TRBJ2-6; 9 bases are a match to TRBD1. The V gene's germline CDR1 is KGHSH and CDR2 LQKENI. The CDR3 contains 21 residues. Unmatched junction bases numbered 13, after V lost 1 base and J lost 0 bases. CDR3 amino acids: CASSPLTSTTGGNSGANVLTF. CDR3 sequence (DNA): TGTGCCAGCTCACCACTTACCTCAACAACAGGGGGCAACTCTGGGGCCAACGTCCTGACTTTC.

This chain joins TRBV4-1 and TRBJ1-2; TRBD1 might be the D (6 bases). The CDR3 runs 16 residues. V lost 0 bases and J lost 4, with 15 bases in between. Germline CDR1 is MGHRA and CDR2 is YSYEKL. CDR3 DNA: TGCGCCAGCAGCCAAGATGGGGCAGGGGTTGCCTATGGCTACACCTTC. The encoded protein is CASSQDGAGVAYGYTF.

The rearrangement uses TRBV7-2 and TRBJ1-2; TRBD1 matches 11 bases. The CDR3 is 15 residues long. Trimming took 3 bases from V and 5 from J; bases not matched to a gene: 5. The germline gives CDR1 SGHTA, CDR2 FQGNSA. This CDR3 is CASSLAGTGGYGYTF. The CDR3 bases are TGTGCCAGCAGCTTGGCCGGGACAGGGGGATATGGCTACACCTTC.

This chain links TRBV19 with TRBJ2-3; 8 nucleotides match TRBD2. CDR3 length: 14 residues. V shed 8 bases and J 2 bases; nucleotides not matched to a gene: 6. Germline V gene data show CDR1 as LNHDA and CDR2 as SQIVND (reference sequence). This chain's CDR3 is CASVAGSPTDTQYF. CDR3 sequence (DNA): TGTGCCAGTGTAGCGGGATCCCCCACAGATACGCAGTATTTT.

V is TRBV5-4 and J is TRBJ2-2; TRBD2 matches 7 bases. Germline V gene sequence: CDR1 SGHNT, CDR2 YYREEE (reference sequence). J gave up 5 bases and V 0 bases, and 4 bases lay outside the gene matches. The CDR3 length is 15 residues. For the CDR3, the DNA is TGTGCCAGCAGCTTGGACGGACTAGGAACCGGGGAGCTGTTTTTT. Its translation is CASSLDGLGTGELFF.

This sequence joins TRBV7-3 and TRBJ2-2, with D tentatively TRBD2 (7 bases). This CDR3 region has 17 residues. The V end was cut by 1 base, the J end by 2 bases, with 14 bases between. Per germline, CDR1 SGHTA and CDR2 FQGTGA. In DNA, the CDR3 is TGTGCCAGCAGCTTAATGGGGGGGCCCCTCAACACCGGGGAGCTGTTTTTT. Translation: CASSLMGGPLNTGELFF.

The gene calls are TRBV7-9 and TRBJ2-1; 9 nucleotides line up with TRBD1. Germline CDR1 is SEHNR and CDR2 is FQNEAQ (reference sequence). This CDR3 comprises 15 residues. V lost 5 bases and J lost 5; bases outside the gene matches: 7. The CDR3 DNA follows: TGTGCCAGCAGCCCTCACAGGGGGCTAAACAATGAGCAGTTCTTC. This translates into CASSPHRGLNNEQFF.

V and J are TRBV7-2 and TRBJ2-2, with TRBD1 matching over 7 bases. The V segment lost 7 bases and the J segment 4 bases; nucleotides outside the gene matches: 9. This CDR3 contains 15 residues. Germline CDR1 reads SGHTA; CDR2 reads FQGNSA. CDR3 loop: CASTPNRGSTGELFF. CDR3 nucleotide sequence: TGTGCCAGCACCCCGAACAGGGGCTCCACCGGGGAGCTGTTTTTT.

This sequence joins TRBV24-1 and TRBJ2-1; the match to TRBD1 covers 11 bases. The junction had 7 bases not matched to a gene; V was cut back by 4 bases and J by 6 bases. The germline V gene encodes CDR1 KGHDR and CDR2 SFDVKD. The CDR3 totals 16 residues. DNA of the CDR3: TGTGCCACCAGTGACCCGGACAGGGGGCGTGGCAATGAGCAGTTCTTC. This sequence encodes CATSDPDRGRGNEQFF.

J is TRBJ1-1 and V is TRBV6-5; TRBD1 is a possible D gene (5 bases). With 4 bases removed from V and 2 bases from J, the gap between germline ends came to 11 bases. CDR1 is MNHEY and CDR2 is SVGAGI in the germline V gene. This CDR3 comprises 14 residues. The CDR3 DNA follows: TGTGCCAGCAGTTGGGGCGGAACAAACACTGAAGCTTTCTTT. Its protein is CASSWGGTNTEAFF.

The chain joins TRBV19 to TRBJ2-1, with TRBD2 matching over 8 bases. The V segment lost 0 bases and the J segment 4 bases; nucleotides outside the gene matches: 5. The CDR3 consists of 16 residues. Germline V gene data show CDR1 as LNHDA and CDR2 as SQIVND (reference sequence). The CDR3 loop is CASSIETGGPYNEQFF. CDR3 coding DNA: TGTGCCAGTAGTATAGAGACGGGAGGGCCATACAATGAGCAGTTCTTC.

The genes are TRBV12-3 or TRBV12-4 and TRBJ2-6; unclear D gene. CDR3 length: 13 amino acids. V was pared by 6 bases and J by 0 bases, with 3 bases between. CDR3 sequence reads: CASSYSGANVLTF. The CDR3 DNA follows: TGTGCCAGCAGCTACTCTGGGGCCAACGTCCTGACTTTC.

The chain carries TRBV6-6 and TRBJ2-7; D is unclear. V shed 7 bases and J shed 5 bases, with 12 bases lying between them. CDR1 MNHNY and CDR2 SVGAGI come from the germline V gene (reference sequence). The CDR3 runs to 12 residues. CDR3 nucleotides: TGTGCCAGCACCAACCCCGGTGACGAGCAGTACTTC. This sequence encodes CASTNPGDEQYF.